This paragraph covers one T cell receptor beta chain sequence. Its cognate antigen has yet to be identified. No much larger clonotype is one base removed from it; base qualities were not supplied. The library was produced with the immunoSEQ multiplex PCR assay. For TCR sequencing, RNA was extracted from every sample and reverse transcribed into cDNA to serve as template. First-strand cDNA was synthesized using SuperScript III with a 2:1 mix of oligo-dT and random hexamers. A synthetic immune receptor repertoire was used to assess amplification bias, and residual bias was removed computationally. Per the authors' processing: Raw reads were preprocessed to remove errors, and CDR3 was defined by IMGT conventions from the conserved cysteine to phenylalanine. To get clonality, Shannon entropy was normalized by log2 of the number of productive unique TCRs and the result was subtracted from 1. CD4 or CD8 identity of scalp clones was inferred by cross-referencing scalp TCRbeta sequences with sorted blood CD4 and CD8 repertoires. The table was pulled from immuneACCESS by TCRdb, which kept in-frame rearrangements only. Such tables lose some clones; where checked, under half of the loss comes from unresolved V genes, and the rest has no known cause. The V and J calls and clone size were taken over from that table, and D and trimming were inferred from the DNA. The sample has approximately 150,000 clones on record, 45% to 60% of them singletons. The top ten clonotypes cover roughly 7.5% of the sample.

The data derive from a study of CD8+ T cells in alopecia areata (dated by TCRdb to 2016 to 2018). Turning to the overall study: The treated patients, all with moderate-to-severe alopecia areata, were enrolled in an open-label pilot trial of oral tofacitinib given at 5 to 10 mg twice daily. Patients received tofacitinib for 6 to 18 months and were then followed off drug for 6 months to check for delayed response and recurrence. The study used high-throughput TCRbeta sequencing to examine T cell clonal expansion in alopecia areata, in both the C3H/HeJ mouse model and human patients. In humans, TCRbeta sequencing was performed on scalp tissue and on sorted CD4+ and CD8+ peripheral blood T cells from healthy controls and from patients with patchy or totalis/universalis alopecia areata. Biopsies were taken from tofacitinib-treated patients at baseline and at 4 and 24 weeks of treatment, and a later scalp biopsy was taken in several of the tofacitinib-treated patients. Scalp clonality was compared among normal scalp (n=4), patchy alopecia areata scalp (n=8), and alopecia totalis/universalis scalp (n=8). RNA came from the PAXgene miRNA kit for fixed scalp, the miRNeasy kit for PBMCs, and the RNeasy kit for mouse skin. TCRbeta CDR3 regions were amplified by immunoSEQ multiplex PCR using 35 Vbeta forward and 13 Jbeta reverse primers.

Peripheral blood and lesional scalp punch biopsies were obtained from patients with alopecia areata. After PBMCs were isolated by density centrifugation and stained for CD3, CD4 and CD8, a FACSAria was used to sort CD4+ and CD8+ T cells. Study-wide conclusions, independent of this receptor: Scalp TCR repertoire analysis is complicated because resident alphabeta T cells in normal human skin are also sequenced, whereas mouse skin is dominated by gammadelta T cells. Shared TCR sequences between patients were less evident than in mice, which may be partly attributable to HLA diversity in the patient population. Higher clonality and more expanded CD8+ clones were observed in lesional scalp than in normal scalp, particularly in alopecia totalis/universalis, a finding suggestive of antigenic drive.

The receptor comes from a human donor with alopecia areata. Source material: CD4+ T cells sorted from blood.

In nucleotides, the sequence is TGCGCCAGCAGCTCGGGACAGGGGCTATCCGCTGGAAACACCATATATTTT. Translated, this is CASSSGQGLSAGNTIYF. The V and J segments used are TRBV5-1 and TRBJ1-3, and 10 junctional nucleotides match TRBD1. Sequences SGHRS (CDR1) and YFSETQ (CDR2) are obtained from the germline V gene. Reading from cysteine to phenylalanine, the CDR3 counts 17 amino acids. Left in the record is the CDR3 DNA by itself, 51 bases read in frame from the first base. For this chain, trimming is 3 bases at the V end and 2 bases at the J end, and the number of junction bases without a gene match is 8.